This T cell receptor (beta chain) was sequenced for a study of blood T cell repertoires in COVID-19. The CDR3 has 15 amino acids. V lost 1 base and J lost 3, with 13 bases in between. CDR1 and CDR2 from the germline V gene are MGHRA and YSYEKL. Exposed participants encountered a COVID-19 case during the 2 weeks preceding study entry. Using immunoSEQ multiplex PCR, the repertoire was profiled, and TCRdb retains in-frame clones only, with some absent. This sample has roughly 320,000 clones, with around nine tenths found just once. The sequencing input was PBMCs or T cells enriched from blood (not recorded which). The sequence was collected from a woman aged 25 to 45 who had been exposed to COVID-19. V usage is TRBV4-1 and J usage is TRBJ2-7; no clear D. CDR3 DNA sequence: TGCGCCAGCAGCCAAGTGACCAGCGAAAACTACGAGCAGTACTTC. Amino acids: CASSQVTSENYEQYF.